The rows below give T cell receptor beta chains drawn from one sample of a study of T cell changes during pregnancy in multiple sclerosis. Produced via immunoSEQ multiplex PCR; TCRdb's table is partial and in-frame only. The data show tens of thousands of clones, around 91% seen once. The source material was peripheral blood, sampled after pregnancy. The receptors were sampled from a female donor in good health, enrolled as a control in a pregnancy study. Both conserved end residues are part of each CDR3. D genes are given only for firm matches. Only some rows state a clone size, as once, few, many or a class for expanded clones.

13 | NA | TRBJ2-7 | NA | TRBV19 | TGTGCCAGTAGTCGAGGGCTAGCCTACGAGCAGTACTTC | CASSRGLAYEQYF
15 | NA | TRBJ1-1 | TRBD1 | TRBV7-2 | TGTGCCAGCAGCCGATTAGGACAGGTTAACACTGAAGCTTTCTTT | CASSRLGQVNTEAFF
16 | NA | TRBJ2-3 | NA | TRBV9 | TGTGCCAGCAGCTCCCGAAGGACAGAGAGGACAGATACGCAGTATTTT | CASSSRRTERTDTQYF
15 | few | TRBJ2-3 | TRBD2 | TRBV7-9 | TGTGCCAGCAGCGAACTAGCGGGGGGGCTTGATACGCAGTATTTT | CASSELAGGLDTQYF
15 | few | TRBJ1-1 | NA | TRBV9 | TGTGCCAGCAGCGTAATGGCGGACAAGAACACTGAAGCTTTCTTT | CASSVMADKNTEAFF
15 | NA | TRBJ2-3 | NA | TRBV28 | TGTGCCAGCAATGACGGGACGGCGGGGACAGATACGCAGTATTTT | CASNDGTAGTDTQYF
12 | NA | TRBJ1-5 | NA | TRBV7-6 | TGTGCCGGGGAAGACGGGGATCAGCCCCAGCATTTT | CAGEDGDQPQHF
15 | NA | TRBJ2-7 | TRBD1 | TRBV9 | TGTGCCAGCAGCCCACGACAGGGAGTGTCCTACGAGCAGTACTTC | CASSPRQGVSYEQYF
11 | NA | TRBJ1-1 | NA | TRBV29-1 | TGCAGCGTTTCAGGGTCCACTGAAGCTTTCTTT | CSVSGSTEAFF
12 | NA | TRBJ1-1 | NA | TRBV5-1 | TGCGCCAGCAGCTTGGGGGCCGCGGAAGCTTTCTTT | CASSLGAAEAFF
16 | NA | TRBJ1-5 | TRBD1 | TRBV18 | TGTGCCAGCTCAGGAGGGACAGGGGGATTCAATCAGCCCCAGCATTTT | CASSGGTGGFNQPQHF
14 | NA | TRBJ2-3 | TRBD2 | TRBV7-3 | TGTGCCAGCAGCTTTGGACTAGCCCCAGATACGCAGTATTTT | CASSFGLAPDTQYF
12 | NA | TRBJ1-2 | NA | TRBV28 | TGTGCCAGCAGTCTCCGGGGCTATGGCTACACCTTC | CASSLRGYGYTF
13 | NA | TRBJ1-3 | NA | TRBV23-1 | TGCGCCAGCAGTCCCGGGTCTGGAAACACCATATATTTT | CASSPGSGNTIYF
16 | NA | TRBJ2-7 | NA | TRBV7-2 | TGTGCCAGCAGCTTAAGGGGCGGGGTGGTCCCCTACGAGCAGTACTTC | CASSLRGGVVPYEQYF
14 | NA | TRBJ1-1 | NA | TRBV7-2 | TGTGCCAGCAGCTTAAGAACGGGGAACACTGAAGCTTTCTTT | CASSLRTGNTEAFF
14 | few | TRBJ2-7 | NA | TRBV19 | TGTGCCAGTAGTCCCTCTCGGGGATCCTACGAGCAGTACTTC | CASSPSRGSYEQYF
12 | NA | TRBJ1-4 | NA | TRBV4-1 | TGCGCCAGCAGCCTGAACAAATTGAAACTGTTTTTT | CASSLNKLKLFF
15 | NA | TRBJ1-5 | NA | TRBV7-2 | TGTGCCAGCAGCTTAGGGGGCCAGACAAATCAGCCCCAGCATTTT | CASSLGGQTNQPQHF
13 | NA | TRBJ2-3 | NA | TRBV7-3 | TGTGCCAGCAGCACCCAGTACACAGATACGCAGTATTTT | CASSTQYTDTQYF
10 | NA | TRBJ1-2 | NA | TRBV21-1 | TGTGCCAGTTCCCAACAAGGCTACACCTTC | CASSQQGYTF
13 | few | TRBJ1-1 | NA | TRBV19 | TGTGCCAGTAGCCTCGGACAGCACACTGAAGCTTTCTTT | CASSLGQHTEAFF
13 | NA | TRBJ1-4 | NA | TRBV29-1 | TGCAGCGTTGTAGTGGCGGGTAATGAAAAACTGTTTTTT | CSVVVAGNEKLFF
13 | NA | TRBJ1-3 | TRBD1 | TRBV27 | TGTGCCAGCAGTTTATGGCAGGGGGACACCATATATTTT | CASSLWQGDTIYF
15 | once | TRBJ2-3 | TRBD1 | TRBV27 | TGTGCCAGCCAATCCGGGACAGGGAGGGCAGATACGCAGTATTTT | CASQSGTGRADTQYF
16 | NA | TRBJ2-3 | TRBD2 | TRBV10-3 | TGTGCCGCCGGTGGTGGTAGCGGGGCCCACACAGATACGCAGTATTTT | CAAGGGSGAHTDTQYF
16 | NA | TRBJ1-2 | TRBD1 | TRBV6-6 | TGTGCCAGCAGTATTGATTTAGTTGGGACAGCATATGGCTACACCTTC | CASSIDLVGTAYGYTF